Listed below are T cell receptor beta chains from one sample, sequenced in a study of shared clonotypes between healthy human individuals. The method was immunoSEQ multiplex PCR; TCRdb's version includes in-frame clones alone and lacks a portion of them. Of some 1,400,000 clones listed, more than 95% are singletons. The sequenced sample consisted of naive CD4+ T cells sorted from blood. The receptors derive from a man aged 25 to 40 in good health. The conserved cysteine and the conserved F or W are not part of the CDR3 here. D genes are given only for firm matches.

d_gene: -; j_gene: TRBJ2-2; v_gene: TRBV7-2; CDR3aa: ASSFAAGELF
d_gene: -; j_gene: TRBJ2-7; v_gene: TRBV19; CDR3aa: ASSVDRQTYEQY
d_gene: -; j_gene: TRBJ2-2; v_gene: TRBV7-9; CDR3aa: ASSLEQGNTGELF
d_gene: -; j_gene: TRBJ2-7; v_gene: TRBV11-2; CDR3aa: ASSPVAAGFNYEQY
d_gene: TRBD2; j_gene: TRBJ2-1; v_gene: TRBV2; CDR3aa: ASLAGFYNEQF
d_gene: TRBD2; j_gene: TRBJ2-3; v_gene: TRBV9; CDR3aa: ASTDRGDPVTDTQY
d_gene: -; j_gene: TRBJ2-5; v_gene: TRBV5-1; CDR3aa: ASSLTRSSETQY
d_gene: TRBD1; j_gene: TRBJ2-5; v_gene: TRBV28; CDR3aa: ASSFAPGQGGETQY
d_gene: -; j_gene: TRBJ2-2; v_gene: TRBV5-1; CDR3aa: ASSLGPHRGTGELF
d_gene: TRBD1; j_gene: TRBJ2-7; v_gene: TRBV5-6; CDR3aa: ASSLAGQGAREQY
d_gene: -; j_gene: TRBJ1-3; v_gene: TRBV18; CDR3aa: ASSSTDSAGNTIY